This T cell receptor (beta chain) was sequenced during a study of blood T cell repertoires in COVID-19. Study at large: COVID-19 samples from acute and convalescent phases originated in the United States, Italy and Spain. T cells, B-cell-depleted T cells, or PBMCs supplied cDNA or gDNA.

Authors' analysis steps: Estimation of nucleated cell counts relied on the amplification of reference gene primers. TCRdb's table, derived via immunoSEQ multiplex PCR, lists solely in-frame clones and lacks some. V, J and clone size are taken as reported in that table, and D and trimming were inferred from the DNA itself. The sample carries around 200,000 clones, around 87% recorded once. Germline CDR1 and CDR2: SGHVS and FNYEAQ. With V trimmed by 5 bases and J by 4 bases, 5 bases remained unmatched. This CDR3 is 14 amino acids long. Source material: peripheral blood. The V gene is TRBV7-6, the J gene TRBJ1-3; the match to TRBD1 covers 7 bases. The TCR was taken from a man aged 35 to 55 with active or convalescent COVID-19. The CDR3 loop reads CASSGTGAGNTIYF. The CDR3 DNA follows: TGTGCCAGCAGCGGTACAGGGGCCGGAAACACCATATATTTT.